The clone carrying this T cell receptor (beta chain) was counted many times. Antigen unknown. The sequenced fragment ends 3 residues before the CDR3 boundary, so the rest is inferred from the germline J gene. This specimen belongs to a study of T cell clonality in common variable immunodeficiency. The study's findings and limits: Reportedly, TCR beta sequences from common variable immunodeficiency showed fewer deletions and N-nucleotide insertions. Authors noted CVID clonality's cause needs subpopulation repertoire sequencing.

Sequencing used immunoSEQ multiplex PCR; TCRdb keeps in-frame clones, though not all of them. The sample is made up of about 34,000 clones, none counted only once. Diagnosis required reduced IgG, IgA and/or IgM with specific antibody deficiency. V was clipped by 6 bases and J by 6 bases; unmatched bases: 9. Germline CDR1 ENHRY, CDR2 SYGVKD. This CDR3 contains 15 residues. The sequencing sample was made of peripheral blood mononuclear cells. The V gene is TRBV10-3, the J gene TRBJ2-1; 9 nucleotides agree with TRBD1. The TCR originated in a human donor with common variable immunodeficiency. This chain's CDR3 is CAISLPDRGRNEQFF. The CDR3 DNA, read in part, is TGTGCCATCAGCCTACCGGACAGGGGACGCAATGAG.